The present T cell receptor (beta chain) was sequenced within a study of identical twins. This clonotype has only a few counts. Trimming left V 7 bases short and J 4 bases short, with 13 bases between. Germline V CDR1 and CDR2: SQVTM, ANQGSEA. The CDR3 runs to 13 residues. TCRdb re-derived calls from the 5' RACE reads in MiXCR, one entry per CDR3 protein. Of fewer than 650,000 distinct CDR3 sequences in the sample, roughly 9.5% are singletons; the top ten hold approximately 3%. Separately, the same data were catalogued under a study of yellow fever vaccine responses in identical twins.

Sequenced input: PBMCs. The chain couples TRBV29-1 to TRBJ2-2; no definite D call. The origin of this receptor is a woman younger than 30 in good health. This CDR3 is CSAPSDPTGELFF. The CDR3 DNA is TGCAGCGCACCCTCCGACCCCACCGGGGAGCTGTTTTTT.